Sequencing of this T cell receptor beta chain was carried out in a study of blood T cell repertoires in COVID-19. The overall study: Nucleic acid was either cDNA or gDNA, and it came from T cells, B-cell-depleted T cells, or PBMCs.

In the study's own analysis: Cell counts per sample came from amplifying reference gene primers. This table comes from immunoSEQ multiplex PCR, and its TCRdb copy is limited to in-frame clones, with some not included. V and J calls and clone size follow that table, whereas D and trimming were derived from the DNA. The table has 200,000 to 250,000 clones, about 86% seen once; the top ten hold 3%. The V gene lost 2 bases and the J gene lost 4 bases, with 18 bases spanning the gap. The CDR3 totals 17 residues. CDR1 ENHRY and CDR2 SYGVKD come from the germline V gene. The J gene is TRBJ1-3, the V gene TRBV10-3; D gene ambiguous. What was sequenced was peripheral blood. The receptor was isolated from a woman in her twenties or thirties who had recovered from COVID-19. DNA of the CDR3: TGTGCCATCAGTGAGGCGGTAGACTCCCTGGTCGGAAACACCATATATTTT. It yields the protein CAISEAVDSLVGNTIYF.